This T cell receptor beta chain was captured by sequencing in a study of T cell responses to AZD1222 COVID-19 vaccine. Clones were read by immunoSEQ multiplex PCR, and TCRdb kept only the in-frame ones, dropping some. The sample lists tens of thousands of clones; around nine tenths were seen once. This clone was observed a single time. The target antigen is unknown. The study's findings and limits: Among vaccine-associated CD4 TCRs, coverage spanned spike, with dominance at 160-218 and 743-854. It should be noted that donors were predominantly white British and more often female, and clonal diversity was possibly underestimated. None of the repertoires were sampled until the peak T cell response had passed. Close to half of all spike-specific TCRs reportedly target regions of the variants that are unmutated.

Per germline, CDR1 SNHLY and CDR2 FYNNEI. The CDR3 length is 14 residues. J gave up 6 bases and V 4 bases, and 2 bases lay outside the gene matches. The gene calls are TRBV2 and TRBJ1-6; 8 bases line up with TRBD1. This TCR was sampled from an adult in good health. Specimen: peripheral blood, collected on day 0 of AZD1222 vaccination. The CDR3 DNA sequence: TGTGCCAGCAGTGTTGGACAGGGTAATTCACCCCTCCACTTT. Translated, it gives CASSVGQGNSPLHF.